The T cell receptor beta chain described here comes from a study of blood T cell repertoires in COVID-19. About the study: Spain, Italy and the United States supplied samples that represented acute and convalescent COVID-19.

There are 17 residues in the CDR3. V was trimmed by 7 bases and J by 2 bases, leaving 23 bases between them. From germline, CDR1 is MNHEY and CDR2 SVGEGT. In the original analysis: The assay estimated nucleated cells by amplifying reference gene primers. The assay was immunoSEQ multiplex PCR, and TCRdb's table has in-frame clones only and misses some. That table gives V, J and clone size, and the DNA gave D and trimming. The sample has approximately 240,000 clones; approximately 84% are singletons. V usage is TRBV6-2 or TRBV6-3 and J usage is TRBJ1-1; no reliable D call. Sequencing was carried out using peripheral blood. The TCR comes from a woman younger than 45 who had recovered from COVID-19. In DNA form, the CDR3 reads TGTGCCAGCAACCCGTATCGGTTCGGGAAGATCAACACTGAAGCTTTCTTT. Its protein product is CASNPYRFGKINTEAFF.